This T cell receptor (beta chain) derives from a study of T cells in Graves' hyperthyroidism and ophthalmopathy. Study outcomes and limitations: Classification by a 13 V-J model distinguished ophthalmopathy from stable hyperthyroidism.

This clonotype was observed at least ten times. Antigen specificity is unknown. RNA transcripts served as the template for amplifying TCR beta CDR3 regions. The HTBI primer set served for first-round RT-PCR of the TCR CDR3. TCRdb re-called the multiplex PCR reads through MiXCR, storing one row per CDR3 protein. The sample includes hundreds of thousands of distinct CDR3 sequences, approximately 14% of them seen just once. Trimming took off 6 bases at V and 4 bases at J, with 13 bases between the two ends. The CDR3 is 14 amino acids. CDR1 and CDR2 (germline): MDHEN, SYDVKM. Patients were aged 18 to 65, had disease duration under 2 months, and had newly diagnosed hyperthyroidism. Diagnoses rested on clinical symptoms, serum thyroxine and TRAb, thyroid ultrasound and orbital computed tomography. PBMCs stemmed from less than 13 ml fresh peripheral blood.

This chain links TRBV28 with TRBJ2-1; D remains ambiguous. Sequencing was carried out using blood. The receptor's source is a woman under 30 with Graves' hyperthyroidism. The CDR3 region is CASSFFAVYNEQFF. The CDR3 DNA reads as TGTGCCAGCAGCTTCTTTGCTGTGTACAATGAGCAGTTCTTC.